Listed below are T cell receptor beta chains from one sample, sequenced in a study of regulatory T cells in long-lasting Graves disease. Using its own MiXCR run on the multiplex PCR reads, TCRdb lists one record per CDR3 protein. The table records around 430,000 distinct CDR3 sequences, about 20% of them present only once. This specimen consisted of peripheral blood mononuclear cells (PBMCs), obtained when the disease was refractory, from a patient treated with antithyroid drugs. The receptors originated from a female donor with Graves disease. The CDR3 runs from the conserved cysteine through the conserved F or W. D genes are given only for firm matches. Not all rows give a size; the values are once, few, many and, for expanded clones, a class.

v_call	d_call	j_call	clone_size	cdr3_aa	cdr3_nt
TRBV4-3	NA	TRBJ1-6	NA	CASSQAPAQNSPLHF	TGCGCCAGCAGCCAAGCCCCCGCCCAGAATTCACCCCTCCACTTT
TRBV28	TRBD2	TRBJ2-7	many	CASRTGTSGGYEQYF	TGTGCCAGCAGGACCGGGACTAGCGGGGGCTACGAGCAGTACTTC
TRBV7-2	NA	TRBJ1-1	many	CASSLAGQLNTEAFF	TGTGCCAGCAGCTTGGCCGGACAGCTTAACACTGAAGCTTTCTTT
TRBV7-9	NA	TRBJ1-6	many	CASSRWRDNSPLHF	TGTGCCAGCAGCCGGTGGCGCGATAATTCACCCCTCCACTTT
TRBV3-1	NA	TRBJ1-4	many	CASSQVREKLFF	TGTGCCAGCAGCCAAGTTCGGGAAAAACTGTTTTTT
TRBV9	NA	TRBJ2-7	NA	CASSVGSGHGEQYF	TGTGCCAGCAGCGTAGGGTCCGGGCACGGCGAGCAGTACTTC
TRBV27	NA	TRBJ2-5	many	CASSKALFFAQQETQYF	TGTGCCAGCAGCAAAGCACTATTCTTTGCGCAACAAGAGACCCAGTACTTC
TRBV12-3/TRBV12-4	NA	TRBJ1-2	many	CASSFERTNGYTF	TGTGCCAGCAGTTTCGAGAGGACCAATGGCTACACCTTC
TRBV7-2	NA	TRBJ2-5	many	CACQRLPFLETQYF	TGTGCCTGCCAGCGGCTACCGTTTTTGGAGACCCAGTACTTC
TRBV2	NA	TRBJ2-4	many	CASSDRRGGNIQYF	TGTGCCAGCAGTGATAGAAGAGGCGGGAACATTCAGTACTTC
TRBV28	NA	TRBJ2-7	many	CASRPEKGLNYEQYF	TGTGCCAGCAGACCAGAGAAGGGGCTGAACTACGAGCAGTACTTC
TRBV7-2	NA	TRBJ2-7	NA	CASSLGGFPLYEQYF	TGTGCCAGCAGCTTGGGGGGTTTCCCTCTCTACGAGCAGTACTTC
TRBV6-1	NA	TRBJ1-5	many	CASRRASRGQPQHF	TGTGCCAGCAGACGTGCGTCAAGAGGACAGCCCCAGCATTTT